These 28 T cell receptor beta chains share one sample of origin, sequenced in a study of cytomegalovirus exposure and HLA in healthy donors. The PCR contained 60 Vbeta and 13 Jbeta primers. TCRdb keeps only in-frame clones here, not all; method: immunoSEQ multiplex PCR. There are roughly 130,000 clones in the sample; 75% to 85% occur only once, and 1% lies in the top ten. Specimen: PBMCs. The receptor set was obtained from a man aged 35 to 55 in good health and CMV-seronegative.

The chain has TRBV7-9 and TRBJ2-2; no definite D call. From germline, CDR1 is SEHNR and CDR2 FQNEAQ (reference sequence). Trimming stripped 0 bases from V and 4 bases from J, with 3 bases between. The CDR3 is 13 amino acids. The CDR3 sequence is CASSLAATGELFF. CDR3 in DNA: TGTGCCAGCAGCTTAGCGGCCACCGGGGAGCTGTTTTTT.

The chain has TRBV5-4 and TRBJ1-6; D gene uncertain. Between the trimmed V and J ends, which lost 0 bases and 0 bases, there was a span of 10 bases. The CDR3 runs to 17 residues. Germline CDR1 SGHNT, CDR2 YYREEE (reference sequence). In nucleotides, the CDR3 is TGTGCCAGCAGCTTGGACATCGCATCCTCCTATAATTCACCCCTCCACTTT. Translation gives CASSLDIASSYNSPLHF.

The rearrangement uses TRBV23-1 and TRBJ1-5; 7 bases are a match to TRBD1. TRBV23-1 is known as an ORF, though its function is uncertain. The CDR3 is made up of 16 amino acids. After removal of 6 bases from V and 3 bases from J, the junction contained 11 bases not matched to a gene. The CDR3 protein is CASRASRDRVNQPQHF. As DNA, the CDR3 is TGCGCCAGCAGGGCCTCCCGTGACAGGGTCAATCAGCCCCAGCATTTT.

The V gene is TRBV5-8, the J gene TRBJ1-5, with 9 nucleotides matching TRBD1. The germline gives CDR1 SGHTS, CDR2 YDEGEE. V lost 0 bases to trimming and J lost 6 bases; unmatched junction nucleotides: 7. The CDR3 is 16 amino acids. CDR3 sequence: CASSLGDRASGQPQHF. Written as DNA, the CDR3 is TGTGCCAGCAGCTTGGGGGACAGGGCATCGGGTCAGCCCCAGCATTTT.

The rearrangement uses TRBV9 and TRBJ1-2; D might be TRBD1 (6 bases). V gave up 4 bases and J gave up 4 bases, with 14 bases separating them. Germline V CDR1 and CDR2: SGDLS, YYNGEE. The CDR3 consists of 14 residues. CDR3 nucleotide sequence: TGTGCCAGCAGCCTAGAGGGGGATCCCTATGGCTACACCTTC. This gives the protein CASSLEGDPYGYTF. The variable domain in full, with the rest retrieved from reference TRBV9 and TRBJ1-2, is DSGVTQTPKHLITATGQRVTLRCSPRSGDLSVYWYQQSLDQGLQFLIQYYNGEERAKGNILERFSAQQFPDLHSELNLSSLELGDSALYFCASSLEGDPYGYTFGSGTRLTVV.

The rearrangement uses TRBV5-5 and TRBJ1-5; D call uncertain. This CDR3 comprises 13 residues. Germline CDR1 SGHKS, CDR2 YYEKEE (reference sequence). V was cut by 5 bases and J by 5 bases, with 11 bases left in between. CDR3 nucleotides: TGTGCCAGCAGTTCCAGGATCGATCAGCCCCAGCATTTT. Translated: CASSSRIDQPQHF.

The chain employs TRBV28 and TRBJ2-7, with 7 bases fitting TRBD1. Germline CDR1 is MDHEN and CDR2 is SYDVKM. The CDR3 totals 16 residues. The ends lost 6 bases at V and 3 bases at J; junction bases unmatched: 14. The CDR3 DNA reads TGTGCCAGCAGCTTAACCAATGAAGACAGGGACTACGAGCAGTACTTC. Amino acids: CASSLTNEDRDYEQYF.

This chain links TRBV28 with TRBJ2-1; TRBD1 matches at 7 bases. Losses at the gene ends were 0 bases for V and 6 bases for J; bases not matched to a gene: 2. The CDR3 loop spans 14 amino acids. Germline V gene lookup returns CDR1 MDHEN and CDR2 SYDVKM. CDR3 amino acids: CASSLWAGGNEQFF. The CDR3 coding sequence is TGTGCCAGCAGTTTATGGGCAGGGGGCAATGAGCAGTTCTTC.

This sequence joins TRBV11-2 and TRBJ2-5; D is possibly TRBD2 (6 bases). The ends were cut back, 6 bases at V and 2 bases at J, with 19 bases in the middle. CDR3 length: 16 residues. Germline V gene data show CDR1 as SGHAT and CDR2 as FQNNGV. The CDR3 region has the DNA TGTGCCAGCAGTTACGGAATCCGGGACTGGCAAGAGACCCAGTACTTC. The encoded protein is CASSYGIRDWQETQYF.

The rearrangement uses TRBV11-2 and TRBJ2-7; D is perhaps TRBD1 (5 bases). The V end lost 1 base, the J end lost 2 bases, and 12 bases lay between the germline ends. The CDR3 consists of 15 residues. The germline V gene has CDR1 SGHAT and CDR2 FQNNGV. The CDR3 region is CASSLGGIGAYEQYF. The CDR3 bases are TGTGCCAGCAGCTTAGGTGGGATAGGGGCCTACGAGCAGTACTTC.

V usage is TRBV9 and J usage is TRBJ2-1; possibly TRBD1 for D (5 bases). The CDR3 is made up of 15 amino acids. Germline lookup yields CDR1 SGDLS and CDR2 YYNGEE. The ends were cut back, 0 bases at V and 0 bases at J, with 7 bases in the middle. This chain's CDR3 is CASSVGGLSYNEQFF. CDR3 sequence (DNA): TGTGCCAGCAGCGTAGGGGGCCTCTCCTACAATGAGCAGTTCTTC.

The rearrangement uses TRBV6-1 and TRBJ2-7; D may be TRBD2 (6 bases). Trimming left V 10 bases short and J 3 bases short, with 16 bases between. The CDR3 loop spans 13 amino acids. Germline V gene data show CDR1 as MNHNS and CDR2 as SASEGT. The CDR3 region is CANPTSLVYEQYF. CDR3 in DNA: TGTGCCAACCCGACTAGTTTAGTCTACGAGCAGTACTTC.

The rearrangement joins TRBV2 to TRBJ2-3, with 12 bases fitting TRBD1. CDR3 length: 15 amino acids. The germline CDR1 and CDR2 sequences are SNHLY and FYNNEI. The V segment lost 7 bases and the J segment 5 bases; nucleotides outside the gene matches: 7. Written as DNA, the CDR3 is TGTGCCAGCATAAGGGACAGGGGGCGGATAGATACGCAGTATTTT. It translates to CASIRDRGRIDTQYF.

The chain has TRBV4-1 and TRBJ2-7, with 7 bases fitting TRBD2. Germline CDR1 is MGHRA and CDR2 is YSYEKL. The CDR3 has 15 amino acids. Trimming at V came to 1 base and at J to 4 bases, leaving 7 bases not matched to a gene. The CDR3 protein is CASSQVRAGRYEQYF. The CDR3 DNA sequence: TGCGCCAGCAGCCAAGTTCGAGCGGGACGGTACGAGCAGTACTTC.

This clone showed up just once. The chain carries TRBV6-6 and TRBJ2-3; the match to TRBD2 covers 7 bases. The germline V gene encodes CDR1 MNHNY and CDR2 SVGAGI (reference sequence). The V segment lost 5 bases and the J segment 4 bases; nucleotides outside the gene matches: 6. The CDR3 covers 14 residues. The CDR3 sequence is CASSPGGSADTQYF. The CDR3 DNA follows: TGTGCCAGCAGTCCCGGGGGGAGCGCAGATACGCAGTATTTT.

The J gene is TRBJ1-5, the V gene TRBV6-1; tentatively, D is TRBD1 (5 bases). CDR3 length: 15 amino acids. Germline CDR1 and CDR2: MNHNS and SASEGT. The V end lost 5 bases, the J end lost 7 bases, and 18 bases lay between the germline ends. Here the CDR3 reads CASSRSGALVQPQHF. The CDR3 DNA is TGTGCCAGCAGTCGGAGTGGGGCGTTGGTCCAGCCCCAGCATTTT.

This chain's CDR3 is CASREALNSPLHF. The CDR3 bases are TGTGCCAGCAGGGAGGCCCTTAATTCACCCCTCCACTTT. The genes are TRBV28 and TRBJ1-6, with D unresolved. CDR3 length equals 13 residues. Between the trimmed V and J ends, which lost 6 bases and 6 bases, there was a span of 9 bases. CDR1 and CDR2 (germline): MDHEN, SYDVKM.

V is TRBV11-2 and J is TRBJ2-7; the match to TRBD2 covers 10 bases. Germline trimming cut 5 bases from V and 3 bases from J; bases unmatched to any gene: 10. The CDR3 sequence is 16 residues long. Germline V CDR1 and CDR2: SGHAT, FQNNGV. This CDR3 reads CASSPITSGNLYEQYF. The CDR3 nucleotides are TGTGCCAGCAGCCCAATTACTAGCGGGAACCTCTACGAGCAGTACTTC.

This chain connects TRBV30 to TRBJ1-1; TRBD1 is a possible D gene (5 bases). Germline CDR1 is GTSNPN and CDR2 is SVGIG (reference sequence). The CDR3 covers 13 residues. V was shortened by 2 bases and J by 3 bases, with 10 bases between the two germline ends. The CDR3 protein is CAWSLRDYTEAFF. CDR3 nucleotides: TGTGCCTGGAGTCTCCGGGACTACACTGAAGCTTTCTTT.

The rearrangement uses TRBV19 and TRBJ2-7; D unresolved. V lost 1 base and J 2 bases, leaving 3 bases between the germline ends. CDR1 is LNHDA, CDR2 SQIVND, per germline (reference sequence). This CDR3 is built from 12 residues. CDR3 DNA sequence: TGTGCCAGTAGTATAGGAGCCTACGAGCAGTACTTC. Protein product: CASSIGAYEQYF.

The chain is built from TRBV7-9 and TRBJ2-1; 11 bases are shared with TRBD2. V lost 5 bases to trimming and J lost 6 bases; unmatched junction nucleotides: 3. The CDR3 consists of 14 residues. In germline, CDR1 is SEHNR, CDR2 FQNEAQ (reference sequence). This chain's CDR3 is CASSGSGGGNEQFF. The CDR3 DNA is TGTGCCAGCAGCGGTAGCGGGGGGGGCAATGAGCAGTTCTTC.

This sequence joins TRBV6-1 and TRBJ1-2; D may be TRBD1 (6 bases). The CDR3 totals 14 residues. Germline assignment: CDR1 MNHNS and CDR2 SASEGT. The V end was cut by 2 bases, the J end by 6 bases, with 13 bases between. Here the CDR3 reads CASSEYHRVDGYTF. In DNA, the CDR3 is TGTGCCAGCAGTGAATACCACAGGGTTGATGGCTACACCTTC.

This clone occurred once. The V and J genes are TRBV6-1 and TRBJ2-4; unclear D gene. The germline V and J ends were trimmed by 2 bases and 5 bases, with 10 bases remaining between them. Germline CDR1 MNHNS, CDR2 SASEGT. The CDR3 covers 14 residues. The CDR3 DNA reads as TGTGCCAGCAGTGAATCGCTAGACCAAAACATTCAGTACTTC. Protein sequence: CASSESLDQNIQYF.

The V gene is TRBV10-1, the J gene TRBJ2-7; TRBD2 agrees at 8 bases. Germline-derived CDR1 and CDR2 are WNHNN and SYGVQD (reference sequence). Unmatched junction bases numbered 10, after V lost 8 bases and J lost 4 bases. This CDR3 is 14 amino acids long. CDR3 residues: CASSSGTSLYEQYF. The CDR3 DNA reads as TGCGCCAGCTCCTCCGGGACTAGTTTGTACGAGCAGTACTTC.

The genes are TRBV29-1 and TRBJ2-1; the D is unclear. V shed 8 bases and J shed 0 bases, with 14 bases lying between them. Germline V CDR1 and CDR2: SQVTM, ANQGSEA. The CDR3 is made up of 14 amino acids. This chain's CDR3 is CSSTTESSYNEQFF. The CDR3 DNA reads TGCAGCTCAACCACTGAGAGCTCCTACAATGAGCAGTTCTTC.

This clone has a handful of counts. The chain uses TRBV6-1 and TRBJ1-6; tentatively, D is TRBD1 (5 bases). The CDR3 covers 17 residues. Germline CDR1 reads MNHNS; CDR2 reads SASEGT. Deletions cut 3 bases from V and 6 bases from J, with 18 bases between. In DNA form, the CDR3 reads TGTGCCAGCAGTGACGACCCAGACAGAGAGTCTAATTCACCCCTCCACTTT. It encodes CASSDDPDRESNSPLHF.

A few counts support this clone. The rearrangement links TRBV5-1 to TRBJ2-5, with TRBD2 as a possible D gene (6 bases). The CDR3 covers 15 residues. Trimming took 4 bases from V and 4 from J, leaving 17 bases between them. Germline-derived CDR1 and CDR2 are SGHRS and YFSETQ. The CDR3 reads CASSTGGGFSETQYF. The DNA of the CDR3 is TGCGCCAGCAGCACCGGCGGAGGGTTCTCAGAGACCCAGTACTTC. The whole variable domain, filled in from reference TRBV5-1 and TRBJ2-5, reads KAGVTQTPRYLIKTRGQQVTLSCSPISGHRSVSWYQQTPGQGLQFLFEYFSETQRNKGNFPGRFSGRQFSNSRSEMNVSTLELGDSALYLCASSTGGGFSETQYFGPGTRLLVL.

This clone was seen a few times. The rearrangement joins TRBV5-8 to TRBJ1-5; D not certain. The CDR3 loop spans 15 amino acids. Trimming left V 4 bases short and J 2 bases short, with 13 bases between. Germline-derived CDR1 and CDR2 are SGHTS and YDEGEE. CDR3 sequence: CASSVDSLGNQPQHF. The CDR3 nucleotides are TGTGCCAGCAGCGTAGACTCTTTGGGCAATCAGCCCCAGCATTTT.